Listed here are 31 T cell receptor beta chains from one sample, sequenced in a study of cytomegalovirus exposure and HLA in healthy donors. Clones were sequenced by immunoSEQ multiplex PCR, and TCRdb holds only the in-frame ones, with some missing. This table has some 130,000 clones, just under 85% appearing once. Sequenced input: PBMCs. Receptor source: a woman in her twenties or thirties in good health and CMV-seronegative.

V and J are TRBV4-3 and TRBJ2-5; D possibly corresponds to TRBD2 (6 bases). Trimming cost V 3 bases and J 3 bases, with 14 bases left between them. The germline CDR1 and CDR2 sequences are LGHNA and YSLEER. The CDR3 spans 15 residues. The CDR3 DNA reads TGCGCCAGCAGCCATTCGACTAGTGGGAAAGAGACCCAGTACTTC. It encodes CASSHSTSGKETQYF.

The table lists this clone with a few counts. V and J are TRBV5-1 and TRBJ1-5, with TRBD1 matching 7 bases. Trimming cost V 4 bases and J 2 bases; bases outside gene matches: 6. Germline V gives CDR1 SGHRS, CDR2 YFSETQ. The CDR3 runs 15 residues. CDR3 sequence: CASSQTGNGNQPQHF. The CDR3 region has the DNA TGCGCCAGCAGCCAGACAGGGAACGGCAATCAGCCCCAGCATTTT. Full variable domain (outside the CDR3, taken from reference TRBV5-1 and TRBJ1-5): KAGVTQTPRYLIKTRGQQVTLSCSPISGHRSVSWYQQTPGQGLQFLFEYFSETQRNKGNFPGRFSGRQFSNSRSEMNVSTLELGDSALYLCASSQTGNGNQPQHFGDGTRLSIL.

The chain uses TRBV9 and TRBJ1-1; perhaps TRBD1 as D (5 bases). The germline V gene encodes CDR1 SGDLS and CDR2 YYNGEE. CDR3 length equals 15 residues. The V and J ends lost 0 bases and 0 bases respectively, with 9 bases between them. CDR3 sequence reads: CASSVAGHLNTEAFF. The CDR3, as DNA: TGTGCCAGCAGCGTAGCAGGACACTTGAACACTGAAGCTTTCTTT.

V is TRBV9 and J is TRBJ1-2, with 7 bases fitting TRBD1. V shed 3 bases and J 2 bases; nucleotides not matched to a gene: 7. The CDR3 sequence is 15 residues long. Per germline, CDR1 SGDLS and CDR2 YYNGEE. CDR3 nucleotides: TGTGCCAGCAGCGAAACATCAGGGGGAAACTATGGCTACACCTTC. It codes for CASSETSGGNYGYTF.

V is TRBV6-6 and J is TRBJ1-2; no reliable D call. Germline values: CDR1 MNHNY, CDR2 SVGAGI (reference sequence). V gave up 2 bases and J gave up 8 bases, with 12 bases separating them. The CDR3 has 13 residues. In nucleotides, the CDR3 is TGTGCCAGCAGTTACGGAGTCGACGGGGGCTACACCTTC. This encodes CASSYGVDGGYTF.

The rearrangement uses TRBV5-1 and TRBJ2-5; possibly TRBD2 for D (7 bases). The CDR3 spans 15 residues. From germline, CDR1 is SGHRS and CDR2 YFSETQ. V lost 0 bases to trimming and J lost 5 bases, with 14 bases between them. The CDR3 DNA reads TGCGCCAGCAGCTTGGAGGGGGGGCGCAGGGAGACCCAGTACTTC. Its translation is CASSLEGGRRETQYF.

This clone has only a few counts. The J gene is TRBJ2-3, the V gene TRBV10-1, with a weak D call TRBD2 (6 bases). This CDR3 comprises 14 residues. Germline-derived CDR1 and CDR2 are WNHNN and SYGVQD (reference sequence). Trimming stripped 5 bases from V and 1 base from J, with 10 bases between. CDR3 in DNA: TGCGCCAGCAGTCCCGGGACTGGCACAGATACGCAGTATTTT. This translates into CASSPGTGTDTQYF.

This chain connects TRBV2 to TRBJ1-2, with 7 bases that match TRBD1. CDR3 length: 16 amino acids. Germline V lookup: CDR1 SNHLY, CDR2 FYNNEI. J gave up 4 bases and V 5 bases, and 13 bases lay outside the gene matches. For the CDR3, the DNA is TGTGCCAGCAGTTATAACGTAGGGACAGCGATCTATGGCTACACCTTC. Translated, it gives CASSYNVGTAIYGYTF.

The V and J genes are TRBV21-1 and TRBJ1-6. TRBV21-1 has pseudogene status. This CDR3 has 17 residues. CDR3 residues: CASSKATSLPDNSPLHF. The CDR3, as DNA: TGTGCCAGCAGCAAAGCCACTTCATTGCCCGATAATTCACCCCTCCACTTT.

V gene TRBV25-1 combines with J gene TRBJ1-2; D perhaps matches TRBD1 (5 bases). CDR1 and CDR2 from the germline V gene are MGHDK and SYGVNS. This CDR3 region has 12 residues. Trimming left V 2 bases short and J 4 bases short, with 5 bases between. The CDR3 is CASSEQGYGYTF. For the CDR3, the DNA is TGTGCCAGCAGTGAACAGGGCTATGGCTACACCTTC.

Only a few counts were recorded for this clone. The genes are TRBV13 and TRBJ2-7; possibly TRBD1 for D (6 bases). Germline V gene lookup returns CDR1 PRHDT and CDR2 FYEKMQ (reference sequence). V was pared by 5 bases and J by 5 bases, with 19 bases between. CDR3 length: 15 amino acids. DNA for the CDR3: TGTGCCAGCAGCGCCGAGGCGCAGGGGACCCACGAGCAGTACTTC. It encodes CASSAEAQGTHEQYF.

The chain has TRBV7-2 and TRBJ2-3; 7 nucleotides agree with TRBD2. Germline V gene lookup returns CDR1 SGHTA and CDR2 FQGNSA. J lost 1 base, V lost 1 base, and 2 bases had no gene match. The CDR3 covers 15 residues. The chain's CDR3 is CASSLGGGGTDTQYF. The CDR3 DNA follows: TGTGCCAGCAGCTTAGGCGGGGGTGGCACAGATACGCAGTATTTT.

The V and J genes are TRBV29-1 and TRBJ1-6, with 9 bases lining up with TRBD1. Looked up from germline, CDR1 is SQVTM and CDR2 is ANQGSEA. The V and J ends lost 7 bases and 0 bases, in that order; junction bases with no gene match: 4. CDR3 length equals 15 residues. CDR3 sequence: CSARTGDSYNSPLHF. The CDR3 DNA reads as TGCAGCGCCCGGACAGGGGACTCCTATAATTCACCCCTCCACTTT.

The chain couples TRBV27 to TRBJ1-6; 7 positions agree with TRBD1. Trimming removed 0 bases from V and 6 bases from J; junction bases left unmatched: 14. Germline loops: CDR1 MNHEY, CDR2 SMNVEV (reference sequence). The CDR3 totals 19 residues. The chain's CDR3 is CASSLSPHLLGQFNSPLHF. CDR3 DNA sequence: TGTGCCAGCAGTTTATCCCCCCATCTCCTGGGACAGTTTAATTCACCCCTCCACTTT.

The chain joins TRBV2 to TRBJ1-3, with TRBD1 matching 8 bases. The CDR3 runs 14 residues. V lost 8 bases to trimming and J lost 0 bases; unmatched junction nucleotides: 3. Per germline, CDR1 SNHLY and CDR2 FYNNEI. CDR3 loop: CASVTGGSGNTIYF. The CDR3 coding sequence is TGTGCCAGCGTAACAGGGGGCTCTGGAAACACCATATATTTT.

V is TRBV7-6 and J is TRBJ2-7, with 8 bases aligning to TRBD1. With 3 bases clipped from V and 3 bases from J, the junction kept 7 bases outside the gene matches. CDR3 length: 15 amino acids. Germline V gives CDR1 SGHVS, CDR2 FNYEAQ. The CDR3 spells CASSFNRGEVYEQYF. CDR3 nucleotide sequence: TGTGCCAGCAGCTTTAACAGGGGGGAGGTCTACGAGCAGTACTTC.

The rearrangement links TRBV11-1 to TRBJ2-1, with 10 positions matching TRBD1. The junction had 10 bases not matched to a gene; V was cut back by 2 bases and J by 6 bases. Germline values: CDR1 SGHAT, CDR2 FQDESV (reference sequence). The CDR3 consists of 17 residues. The CDR3 region has the DNA TGTGCCAGCAGCTTAAGGGGGGACAGGGGATACGGCAATGAGCAGTTCTTC. Translating gives CASSLRGDRGYGNEQFF.

The chain employs TRBV5-1 and TRBJ1-1; TRBD1 aligns across 7 bases. J lost 4 bases, V lost 4 bases, and 7 bases had no gene match. There are 14 residues in the CDR3. Germline assignment: CDR1 SGHRS and CDR2 YFSETQ. The CDR3 region has the DNA TGCGCCAGCAGCGCAACAGGGGCGGGCACTGAAGCTTTCTTT. Translating gives CASSATGAGTEAFF.

J is TRBJ1-2 and V is TRBV6-4; D is undetermined. Germline V lookup: CDR1 MRHNA, CDR2 SNTAGT. The CDR3 contains 13 residues. Deletions cut 4 bases from V and 1 base from J, with 7 bases between. Written as DNA, the CDR3 is TGTGCCAGCAGTGGGGAGGGTAACTATGGCTACACCTTC. Amino acids: CASSGEGNYGYTF.

The chain's CDR3 is CASTPGGSDTQYF. The CDR3 DNA sequence: TGTGCCAGCACTCCGGGGGGATCAGATACGCAGTATTTT. The rearrangement joins TRBV28 to TRBJ2-3; 7 bases match TRBD2. The length of the CDR3 is 13 residues. Germline V gene sequence: CDR1 MDHEN, CDR2 SYDVKM. J gave up 4 bases and V 7 bases, and 5 bases lay outside the gene matches.

This clone was recorded a few times. The chain recombines TRBV6-5 with TRBJ1-2; 7 bases align to TRBD1. Germline V gene sequence: CDR1 MNHEY, CDR2 SVGAGI. The CDR3 spans 15 residues. With V trimmed by 6 bases and J by 4 bases, 11 bases remained unmatched. CDR3 protein: CASSRGGQDGYGYTF. The CDR3 DNA reads as TGTGCCAGCAGCCGAGGTGGACAGGACGGCTATGGCTACACCTTC.

This chain uses TRBV5-4 with TRBJ1-5, with D unclear. There are 15 residues in the CDR3. With 4 bases removed from V and 5 bases from J, the gap between germline ends came to 16 bases. The V gene's germline CDR1 is SGHNT and CDR2 YYREEE (reference sequence). CDR3 region: CASSPGGGLDQPQHF. CDR3 DNA: TGTGCCAGCAGCCCAGGAGGAGGGCTCGATCAGCCCCAGCATTTT.

The genes are TRBV4-3 and TRBJ1-1, with D possibly TRBD1 on 5 matching bases. Germline CDR1 is LGHNA and CDR2 is YSLEER. The CDR3 has 19 amino acids. The V end lost 2 bases, the J end lost 0 bases, and 22 bases lay between the germline ends. CDR3 in amino acids: CASSQRWGRNRDLNTEAFF. CDR3 bases: TGCGCCAGCAGCCAAAGATGGGGCAGGAACAGAGATTTGAACACTGAAGCTTTCTTT.

The chain recombines TRBV6-5 with TRBJ1-1, with no clear D. This CDR3 spans 15 amino acids. V was clipped by 2 bases and J by 1 base, with 11 bases between them. Germline V gives CDR1 MNHEY, CDR2 SVGAGI. DNA of the CDR3: TGTGCCAGCAGTTACAGTCCCAGTGAGAACACTGAAGCTTTCTTT. It is translated as CASSYSPSENTEAFF.

The chain links TRBV14 to TRBJ2-5; 11 bases line up with TRBD2. CDR3 length: 14 residues. CDR1 is SGHDN, CDR2 FVKESK, per germline. Germline trimming cut 4 bases from V and 5 bases from J; bases unmatched to any gene: 3. This CDR3 is CASSPGLAVETQYF. In DNA, the CDR3 is TGTGCCAGCAGCCCGGGACTAGCGGTTGAGACCCAGTACTTC.

The gene calls are TRBV15 and TRBJ2-5; D unclear. CDR3 size: 13 residues. With 1 base removed from V and 2 bases from J, the gap between germline ends came to 5 bases. Germline V CDR1 and CDR2: LNHNV, YYDKDF (reference sequence). The CDR3 DNA reads TGTGCCACCAGCAGAGGAGAACAAGAGACCCAGTACTTC. Amino acids: CATSRGEQETQYF. Variable domain in full (rest from reference TRBV15 and TRBJ2-5): DAMVIQNPRYQVTQFGKPVTLSCSQTLNHNVMYWYQQKSSQAPKLLFHYYDKDFNNEADTPDNFQSRRPNTSFCFLDIRSPGLGDTAMYLCATSRGEQETQYFGPGTRLLVL.

The V and J genes are TRBV19 and TRBJ2-3, with 11 nucleotides matching TRBD1. The ends lost 3 bases at V and 4 bases at J; junction bases unmatched: 6. This CDR3 spans 16 amino acids. Germline CDR1 LNHDA, CDR2 SQIVND (reference sequence). DNA for the CDR3: TGTGCCAGTAGTATGGGGGGACAGGGGGGTGCAGATACGCAGTATTTT. The encoded protein is CASSMGGQGGADTQYF.

The chain carries TRBV19 and TRBJ1-2, with 8 bases aligning to TRBD1. There are 13 residues in the CDR3. CDR1 and CDR2 from the germline V gene are LNHDA and SQIVND (reference sequence). V dropped 6 bases and J dropped 8; count of bases not matched to a gene: 8. The CDR3: CASREAGGDGYTF. The CDR3 nucleotides read TGTGCCAGTAGGGAGGCAGGGGGCGACGGCTACACCTTC.

As DNA, the CDR3 is TGTGCCAGCAGAGCCGACAGCCCCACCGGGGAGCTGTTTTTT. It is translated as CASRADSPTGELFF. The V call is TRBV6-1, the J call TRBJ2-2; maybe TRBD1 (5 bases). V was pared by 6 bases and J by 4 bases, with 12 bases between. Germline values: CDR1 MNHNS, CDR2 SASEGT. This CDR3 contains 14 residues.

This clone has just one count. This chain connects TRBV6-5 to TRBJ1-5; a possible D gene is TRBD1 (6 bases). The CDR3 sequence is 14 residues long. V shed 6 bases and J shed 5 bases, with 14 bases lying between them. The germline V gene encodes CDR1 MNHEY and CDR2 SVGAGI. The DNA for the CDR3 is TGTGCCAGCAGAAAGGGGGGGCTGGATCAGCCCCAGCATTTT. The encoded protein is CASRKGGLDQPQHF.

This rearrangement joins TRBV7-2 to TRBJ2-1; 9 nucleotides align to TRBD1. J lost 6 bases, V lost 4 bases, and 4 bases had no gene match. This CDR3 contains 14 residues. The V gene's germline CDR1 is SGHTA and CDR2 FQGNSA. The CDR3 sequence is CASSWDRVFNEQFF. The CDR3 DNA reads as TGTGCCAGCAGCTGGGACAGGGTTTTCAATGAGCAGTTCTTC. Based on the CDR3 plus reference TRBV7-2 and TRBJ2-1, the full variable domain is GAGVSQSPSNKVTEKGKDVELRCDPISGHTALYWYRQSLGQGLEFLIYFQGNSAPDKSGLPSDRFSAERTGGSVSTLTIQRTQQEDSAVYLCASSWDRVFNEQFFGPGTRLTVL.